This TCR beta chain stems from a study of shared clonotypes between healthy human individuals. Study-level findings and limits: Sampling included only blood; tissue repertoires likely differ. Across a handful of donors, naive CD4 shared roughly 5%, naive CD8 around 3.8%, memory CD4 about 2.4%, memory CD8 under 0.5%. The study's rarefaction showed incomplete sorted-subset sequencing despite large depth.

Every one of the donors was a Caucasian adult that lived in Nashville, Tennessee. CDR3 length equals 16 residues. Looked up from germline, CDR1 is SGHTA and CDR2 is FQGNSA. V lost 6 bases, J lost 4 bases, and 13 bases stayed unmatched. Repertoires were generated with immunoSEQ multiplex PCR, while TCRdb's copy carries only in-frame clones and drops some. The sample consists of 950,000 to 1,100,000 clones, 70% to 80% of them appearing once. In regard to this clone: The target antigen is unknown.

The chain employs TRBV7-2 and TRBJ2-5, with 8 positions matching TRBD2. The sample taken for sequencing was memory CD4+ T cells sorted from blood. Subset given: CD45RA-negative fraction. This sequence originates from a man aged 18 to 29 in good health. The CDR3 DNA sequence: TGTGCCAGCAGTTCAGGTAGCGGGATGTTTACAGAGACCCAGTACTTC. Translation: CASSSGSGMFTETQYF.